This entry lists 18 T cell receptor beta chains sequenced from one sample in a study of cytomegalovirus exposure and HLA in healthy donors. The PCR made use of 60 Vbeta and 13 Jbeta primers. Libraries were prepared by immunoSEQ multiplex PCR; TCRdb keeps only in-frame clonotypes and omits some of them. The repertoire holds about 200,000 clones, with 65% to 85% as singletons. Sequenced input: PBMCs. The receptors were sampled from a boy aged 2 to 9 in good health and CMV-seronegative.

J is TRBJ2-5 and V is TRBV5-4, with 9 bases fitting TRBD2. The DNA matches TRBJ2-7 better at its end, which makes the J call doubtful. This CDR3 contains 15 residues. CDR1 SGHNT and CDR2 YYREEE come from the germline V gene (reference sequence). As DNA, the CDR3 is TGTGCCAGCAGCCGCAGCGGGGGGATCTCCTACGAGCAGTACTTC. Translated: CASSRSGGISYEQYF.

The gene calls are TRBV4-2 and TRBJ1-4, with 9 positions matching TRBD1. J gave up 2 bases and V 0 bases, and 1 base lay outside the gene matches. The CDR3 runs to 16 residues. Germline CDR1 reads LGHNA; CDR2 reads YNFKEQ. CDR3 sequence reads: CASSQEDRGTNEKLFF. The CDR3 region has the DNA TGTGCCAGCAGCCAAGAAGACAGGGGGACTAATGAAAAACTGTTTTTT.

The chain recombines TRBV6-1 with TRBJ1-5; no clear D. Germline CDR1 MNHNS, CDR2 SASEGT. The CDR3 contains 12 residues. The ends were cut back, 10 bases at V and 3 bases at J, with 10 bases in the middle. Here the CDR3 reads CATGPINQPQHF. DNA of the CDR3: TGTGCCACTGGGCCTATCAATCAGCCCCAGCATTTT.

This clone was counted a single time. CDR3 sequence reads: CASSPLRVPNTEAFF. The CDR3 DNA reads TGTGCCAGCAGCCCGCTGCGGGTCCCGAACACTGAAGCTTTCTTT. The V and J genes are TRBV7-8 and TRBJ1-1; D is unresolved. The CDR3 contains 15 residues. Germline loops: CDR1 SGHVS, CDR2 FQNEAQ. Between the trimmed V and J ends, which lost 5 bases and 1 base, there was a span of 14 bases.

As DNA, the CDR3 is TGCGCCAGCAGCCGCCCCACTAGTAGGAACACTGAAGCTTTCTTT. Amino acid sequence: CASSRPTSRNTEAFF. This chain connects TRBV4-1 to TRBJ1-1, with no clear D. In germline, CDR1 is MGHRA, CDR2 YSYEKL. The length of the CDR3 is 15 residues. Trimming left V 4 bases short and J 1 base short, with 13 bases between.

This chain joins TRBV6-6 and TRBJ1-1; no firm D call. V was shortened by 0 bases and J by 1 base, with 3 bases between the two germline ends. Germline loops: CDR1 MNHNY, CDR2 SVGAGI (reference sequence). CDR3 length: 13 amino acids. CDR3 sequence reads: CASSYSRNTEAFF. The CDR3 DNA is TGTGCCAGCAGTTACTCGAGGAACACTGAAGCTTTCTTT.

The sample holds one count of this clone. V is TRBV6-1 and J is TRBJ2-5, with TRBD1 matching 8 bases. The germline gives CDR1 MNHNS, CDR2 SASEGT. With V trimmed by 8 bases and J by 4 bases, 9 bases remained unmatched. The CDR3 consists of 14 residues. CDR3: CASGQGARGETQYF. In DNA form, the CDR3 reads TGTGCCAGCGGACAGGGCGCCCGGGGAGAGACCCAGTACTTC.

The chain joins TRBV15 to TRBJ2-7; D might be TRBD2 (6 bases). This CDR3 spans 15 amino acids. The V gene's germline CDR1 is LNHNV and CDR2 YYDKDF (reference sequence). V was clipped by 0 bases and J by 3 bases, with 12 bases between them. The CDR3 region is CATSREAGPGYEQYF. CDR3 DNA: TGTGCCACCAGCAGAGAGGCGGGACCCGGCTACGAGCAGTACTTC.

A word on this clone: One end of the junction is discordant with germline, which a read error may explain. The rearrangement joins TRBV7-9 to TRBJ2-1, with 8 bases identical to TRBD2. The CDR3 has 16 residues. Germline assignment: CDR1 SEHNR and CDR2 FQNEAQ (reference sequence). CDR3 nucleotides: TGTTCCAGCAGCCAACTTAGCGGGGCCGAATACAATGAGCAGTTCTTC. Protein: CSSSQLSGAEYNEQFF.

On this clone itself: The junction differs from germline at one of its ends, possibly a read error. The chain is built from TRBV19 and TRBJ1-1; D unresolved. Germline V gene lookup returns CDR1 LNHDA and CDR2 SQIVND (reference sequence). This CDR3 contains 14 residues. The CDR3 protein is CASSIGGVNSEAFF. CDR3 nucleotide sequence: TGTGCCAGTAGTATTGGCGGGGTGAACAGTGAAGCTTTCTTT.

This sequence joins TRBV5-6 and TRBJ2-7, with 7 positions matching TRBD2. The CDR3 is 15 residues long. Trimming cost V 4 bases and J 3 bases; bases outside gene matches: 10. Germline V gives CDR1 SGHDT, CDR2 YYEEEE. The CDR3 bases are TGTGCCAGCAGCCCAGGGACTACGGATGGCTACGAGCAGTACTTC. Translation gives CASSPGTTDGYEQYF.

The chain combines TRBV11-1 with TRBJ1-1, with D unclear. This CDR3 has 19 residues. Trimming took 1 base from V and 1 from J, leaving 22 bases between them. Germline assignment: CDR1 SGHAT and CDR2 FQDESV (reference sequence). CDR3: CASSLDVWSATLKNTEAFF. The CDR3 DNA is TGTGCCAGCAGCTTAGACGTTTGGTCAGCGACCCTTAAGAACACTGAAGCTTTCTTT.

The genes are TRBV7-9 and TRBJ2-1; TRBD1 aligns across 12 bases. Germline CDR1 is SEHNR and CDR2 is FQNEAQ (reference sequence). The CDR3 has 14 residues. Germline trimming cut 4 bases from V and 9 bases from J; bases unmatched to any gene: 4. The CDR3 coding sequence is TGTGCCAGCAGCTGGGGACAGGGGGCACGTGAGCAGTTCTTC. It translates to CASSWGQGAREQFF.

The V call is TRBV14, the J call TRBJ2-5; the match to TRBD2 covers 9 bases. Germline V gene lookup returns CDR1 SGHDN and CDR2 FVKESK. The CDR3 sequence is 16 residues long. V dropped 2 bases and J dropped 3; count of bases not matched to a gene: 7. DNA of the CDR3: TGTGCCAGCAGCCAAAGGGAGCGGGGGGCCAAAGAGACCCAGTACTTC. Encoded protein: CASSQRERGAKETQYF. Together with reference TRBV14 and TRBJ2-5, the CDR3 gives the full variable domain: EAGVTQFPSHSVIEKGQTVTLRCDPISGHDNLYWYRRVMGKEIKFLLHFVKESKQDESGMPNNRFLAERTGGTYSTLKVQPAELEDSGVYFCASSQRERGAKETQYFGPGTRLLVL.

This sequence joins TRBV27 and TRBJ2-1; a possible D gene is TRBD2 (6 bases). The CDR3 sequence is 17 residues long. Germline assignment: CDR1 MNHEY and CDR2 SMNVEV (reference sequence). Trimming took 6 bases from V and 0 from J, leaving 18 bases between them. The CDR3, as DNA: TGTGCCAGCAGCCCGCCCCCGACTAGGATCTCCTACAATGAGCAGTTCTTC. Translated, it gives CASSPPPTRISYNEQFF.

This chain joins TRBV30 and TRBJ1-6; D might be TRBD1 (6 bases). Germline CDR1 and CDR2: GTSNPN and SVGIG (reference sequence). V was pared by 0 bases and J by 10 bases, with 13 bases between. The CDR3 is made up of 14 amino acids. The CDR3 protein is CAWSVWDTDSPLHF. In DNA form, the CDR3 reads TGTGCCTGGAGTGTATGGGACACCGACTCACCCCTCCACTTT.

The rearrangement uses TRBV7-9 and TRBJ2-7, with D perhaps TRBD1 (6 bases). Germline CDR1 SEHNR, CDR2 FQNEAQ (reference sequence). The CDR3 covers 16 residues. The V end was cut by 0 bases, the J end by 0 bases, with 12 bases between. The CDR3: CASSLAQGPGSYEQYF. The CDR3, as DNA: TGTGCCAGCAGCTTAGCGCAGGGGCCGGGCTCCTACGAGCAGTACTTC.

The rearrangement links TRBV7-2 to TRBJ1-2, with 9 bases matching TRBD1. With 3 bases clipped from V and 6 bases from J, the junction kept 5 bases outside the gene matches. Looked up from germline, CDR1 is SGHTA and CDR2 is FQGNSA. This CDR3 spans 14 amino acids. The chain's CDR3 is CASSFDRGSNGYTF. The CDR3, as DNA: TGTGCCAGCAGCTTTGACAGGGGGAGTAATGGCTACACCTTC.